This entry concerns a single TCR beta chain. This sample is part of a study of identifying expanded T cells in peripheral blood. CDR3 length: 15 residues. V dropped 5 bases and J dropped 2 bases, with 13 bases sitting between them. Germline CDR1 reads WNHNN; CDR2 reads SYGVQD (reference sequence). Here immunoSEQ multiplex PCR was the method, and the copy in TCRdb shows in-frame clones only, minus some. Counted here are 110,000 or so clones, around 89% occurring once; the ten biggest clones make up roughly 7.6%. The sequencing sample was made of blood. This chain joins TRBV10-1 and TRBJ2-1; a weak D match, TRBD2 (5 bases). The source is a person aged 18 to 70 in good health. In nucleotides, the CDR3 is TGCGCCAGCAGTCACGGGATAAGGCCCTACAATGAGCAGTTCTTC. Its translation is CASSHGIRPYNEQFF.